The 32 T cell receptor beta chains listed next were all sequenced from one sample in a study of blood T cells in healthy people across ages. For the second PCR, which ran for about 7 to 11 cycles, a sample-barcoded 5' primer and a J-beta primer mix were used. TCRdb fed the 5' RACE reads into MiXCR, producing one record per CDR3 protein. The repertoire consists of 1,800,000 or so distinct CDR3 sequences, with 35% to 50% occurring once and the leading ten covering 20% to 25%. Sample: blood. The receptors shown here come from a human donor in good health.

The V and J genes are TRBV12-3 or TRBV12-4 and TRBJ1-2; 10 bases map to TRBD1. The CDR3 covers 15 residues. J lost 5 bases, V lost 7 bases, and 10 bases had no gene match. CDR3 protein: CASTLDRGREYGYTF. The CDR3 DNA reads TGTGCCAGCACCCTAGACAGGGGGCGAGAGTATGGCTACACCTTC.

This clonotype was counted a few times. The chain combines TRBV7-2 with TRBJ2-1; TRBD2 aligns across 7 bases. The length of the CDR3 is 16 residues. Germline CDR1 reads SGHTA; CDR2 reads FQGNSA. The V gene end was trimmed by 3 bases and the J gene end by 0 bases; junction bases not matched to a gene: 5. The CDR3 is CASSLTSWSSYNEQFF. In DNA form, the CDR3 reads TGTGCCAGCAGCTTGACTAGCTGGAGCTCCTACAATGAGCAGTTCTTC.

Concerning this clonotype itself: The junction shows a germline mismatch at one end, possibly a read error. The rearrangement links TRBV5-5 to TRBJ1-5; a weak D match, TRBD1 (6 bases). Germline V gives CDR1 SGHKS, CDR2 YYEKEE (reference sequence). This CDR3 has 14 amino acids. This CDR3 is CASSSGAYNQPQHF. The CDR3 DNA reads as TGTGCCAGTAGCTCAGGGGCCTACAATCAGCCCCAGCATTTT.

The chain employs TRBV29-1 and TRBJ2-1, with 10 bases lining up with TRBD2. This CDR3 contains 16 residues. From germline, CDR1 is SQVTM and CDR2 ANQGSEA. The V and J ends lost 8 bases and 5 bases, in that order; junction bases with no gene match: 15. The CDR3: CSPLPLLAGGDNEQFF. The CDR3 nucleotides are TGCAGCCCGTTGCCCCTATTAGCGGGGGGAGACAATGAGCAGTTCTTC.

The chain joins TRBV5-6 to TRBJ2-1, with D possibly TRBD2 on 6 matching bases. V was pared by 3 bases and J by 7 bases, with 14 bases between. Germline V gives CDR1 SGHDT, CDR2 YYEEEE. The CDR3 covers 14 residues. This chain's CDR3 is CASSSGLTTNEQFF. The CDR3 bases are TGTGCCAGCAGCTCGGGACTCACTACAAATGAGCAGTTCTTC.

This clonotype occurred a few times. The chain couples TRBV20-1 to TRBJ2-1; 14 bases fit TRBD2. The CDR3 is 13 amino acids. V gave up 6 bases and J gave up 10 bases; unmatched junction bases: 5. In germline, CDR1 is DFQATT, CDR2 SNEGSKA (reference sequence). The CDR3 protein is CSAWGLAGEEQFF. The CDR3 nucleotides read TGCAGTGCCTGGGGACTAGCGGGAGAAGAGCAGTTCTTC.

In this sample, this clonotype turned up a few times. The rearrangement uses TRBV7-8 and TRBJ1-5; D is undetermined. The CDR3 sequence is 13 residues long. V lost 3 bases and J lost 5, with 8 bases in between. CDR1 is SGHVS, CDR2 FQNEAQ, per germline. CDR3 nucleotide sequence: TGTGCCAGCAGCTTGGCCACAGATCAGCCCCAGCATTTT. Translated: CASSLATDQPQHF.

This clonotype has ten or more counts. The chain carries TRBV7-3 and TRBJ2-1, with TRBD2 matching over 9 bases. Germline loops: CDR1 SGHTA, CDR2 FQGTGA. Trimming at V came to 5 bases and at J to 3 bases, leaving 5 bases not matched to a gene. This CDR3 spans 15 amino acids. The CDR3 spells CASSPGTSIYNEQFF. The CDR3 nucleotides read TGTGCCAGCAGCCCAGGGACTAGCATCTACAATGAGCAGTTCTTC.

The chain carries TRBV24-1 and TRBJ1-5, with a weak D call TRBD1 (5 bases). V lost 2 bases to trimming and J lost 7 bases, with 14 bases between them. Per germline, CDR1 KGHDR and CDR2 SFDVKD. The CDR3 spans 15 residues. The CDR3, as DNA: TGTGCCACCAGTGATTCCCGGTGGGGGGAGCAGCCCCAGCATTTT. Protein sequence: CATSDSRWGEQPQHF.

This clonotype appeared a few times. V usage is TRBV29-1 and J usage is TRBJ1-1; TRBD1 matches at 7 bases. Trimming cost V 5 bases and J 1 base; bases outside gene matches: 10. Germline V gene sequence: CDR1 SQVTM, CDR2 ANQGSEA. This CDR3 contains 15 residues. CDR3 coding DNA: TGCAGCGTTTTAGTCCCGGGACAGCCGAACACTGAAGCTTTCTTT. Residues: CSVLVPGQPNTEAFF.

The J gene is TRBJ2-2, the V gene TRBV28; TRBD1 is a possible D gene (5 bases). The V end was cut by 6 bases, the J end by 5 bases, with 13 bases between. The CDR3 is 14 amino acids. Germline V CDR1 and CDR2: MDHEN, SYDVKM. The CDR3, as DNA: TGTGCCAGCAGCCGGCACCAGGGTACCGGGGAGCTGTTTTTT. Protein product: CASSRHQGTGELFF. Using reference TRBV28 and TRBJ2-2 for the parts outside the CDR3, the full variable domain is DVKVTQSSRYLVKRTGEKVFLECVQDMDHENMFWYRQDPGLGLRLIYFSYDVKMKEKGDIPEGYSVSREKKERFSLILESASTNQTSMYLCASSRHQGTGELFFGEGSRLTVL.

This clonotype came up a few times. The rearrangement uses TRBV18 and TRBJ2-1; 7 positions match TRBD1. This CDR3 has 14 residues. V lost 4 bases, J lost 7 bases, and 7 bases stayed unmatched. Germline V gene lookup returns CDR1 KGHSH and CDR2 LQKENI. CDR3 in amino acids: CASSQDRQGNEQFF. CDR3 nucleotide sequence: TGTGCCAGCTCACAGGACCGACAGGGAAATGAGCAGTTCTTC.

This clonotype was seen a few times. This chain uses TRBV12-3 or TRBV12-4 with TRBJ1-1, with 7 bases identical to TRBD1. CDR3 length: 14 residues. Trimming at V came to 6 bases and at J to 0 bases, leaving 4 bases not matched to a gene. CDR3 nucleotides: TGTGCCAGCAGGGTACAGGGGTTGAACACTGAAGCTTTCTTT. Its translation is CASRVQGLNTEAFF.

The chain links TRBV4-1 to TRBJ2-3; D might be TRBD2 (6 bases). Germline values: CDR1 MGHRA, CDR2 YSYEKL. CDR3 length equals 17 residues. Trimming removed 6 bases from V and 1 base from J, with 20 bases in between. The CDR3 DNA follows: TGCGCCAGCAGTCGAAAGGGGAGGTCTTTTGGCACAGATACGCAGTATTTT. It yields the protein CASSRKGRSFGTDTQYF.

This chain joins TRBV7-2 and TRBJ2-1, with D perhaps given as TRBD1 or TRBD2 (5 bases each). V was trimmed by 6 bases and J by 4 bases, leaving 22 bases between them. Germline assignment: CDR1 SGHTA and CDR2 FQGNSA. The CDR3 loop spans 17 amino acids. CDR3 coding DNA: TGTGCCAGCAGTCGCGGGCCGTCCGGGGCCCGGTACAATGAGCAGTTCTTC. As protein: CASSRGPSGARYNEQFF.

This chain links TRBV11-2 with TRBJ1-4; 7 bases are shared with TRBD1. Germline CDR1 is SGHAT and CDR2 is FQNNGV. The CDR3 runs 17 residues. V lost 2 bases to trimming and J lost 2 bases; unmatched junction nucleotides: 8. CDR3 protein: CASSLSWAGGTNEKLFF. DNA for the CDR3: TGTGCCAGCAGCTTATCCTGGGCAGGGGGGACTAATGAAAAACTGTTTTTT.

This clonotype was picked up a small number of times. The junction departs from the called germline gene at one end, perhaps through a read error. The chain joins TRBV7-6 to TRBJ1-1; unclear D gene. Per the germline V gene, CDR1 is SGHVS and CDR2 is FNYEAQ. The CDR3 length is 13 residues. This CDR3 is CVSSLYPNTEAFF. In nucleotides, the CDR3 is TGTGTCAGCAGCTTATATCCGAACACTGAAGCTTTCTTT.

Comment on this clonotype: The germline gene is not matched at one end of the junction; a read error may be the cause. The gene calls are TRBV20-1 and TRBJ1-5; 12 bases map to TRBD1. The length of the CDR3 is 16 residues. Germline V gene lookup returns CDR1 DFQATT and CDR2 SNEGSKA (reference sequence). CDR3 in amino acids: CSARWDRGQSNHPQHF. The CDR3, as DNA: TGCAGTGCTAGATGGGACAGGGGGCAGAGCAATCACCCCCAGCATTTT.

V is TRBV27 and J is TRBJ1-4; D is unresolved. Trimming removed 4 bases from V and 5 bases from J, with 11 bases in between. The CDR3 is 14 residues long. In germline, CDR1 is MNHEY, CDR2 SMNVEV (reference sequence). Here the CDR3 DNA reads TGTGCCAGCAGTTCTTCAAGTAGGAATGAAAAACTGTTTTTT. Amino acid sequence: CASSSSSRNEKLFF.

This clonotype was seen a few times. The chain combines TRBV4-3 with TRBJ2-4; 9 bases map to TRBD1. The J call may be wrong; the DNA end is better matched by TRBJ2-7. The CDR3 is 15 amino acids. Germline CDR1 LGHNA, CDR2 YSLEER. CDR3 region: CASSQDGTGPYEQYF. The DNA of the CDR3 is TGCGCCAGCAGCCAAGACGGGACAGGGCCCTACGAGCAGTACTTC.

As for this clonotype: A much larger clone differs from this one at a single base, so this may be a read error. In DNA, the CDR3 is TGTGCCAGCAGCTTAGTAAAACAGACCACAGATATGCAGTATTTT. This sequence encodes CASSLVKQTTDMQYF. The rearrangement links TRBV5-6 to TRBJ2-3; no reliable D call. Per the germline V gene, CDR1 is SGHDT and CDR2 is YYEEEE. The CDR3 covers 15 residues.

V usage is TRBV28 and J usage is TRBJ2-1, with D perhaps matching TRBD2 (6 bases). Per germline, CDR1 MDHEN and CDR2 SYDVKM. The V end was cut by 2 bases, the J end by 4 bases, with 15 bases between. The CDR3 length is 16 residues. Here the CDR3 reads CASSLPVIAGYNEQFF. The CDR3, as DNA: TGTGCCAGCAGTTTACCCGTCATCGCGGGATACAATGAGCAGTTCTTC.

This clonotype was counted between two and nine times. The J gene is TRBJ2-4, the V gene TRBV7-2; 10 nucleotides line up with TRBD1. V dropped 6 bases and J dropped 9; count of bases not matched to a gene: 5. Germline V gene sequence: CDR1 SGHTA, CDR2 FQGNSA. This CDR3 contains 13 residues. CDR3 coding DNA: TGTGCCAGCAGGCGACAGGGGGCAGGCATTCAGTACTTC. Translating gives CASRRQGAGIQYF.

There are many counts of this clonotype. The CDR3 DNA reads TGTGCCAGCAGCTTAGCACCGTTAGGGCAGCCCCAGCATTTT. It encodes CASSLAPLGQPQHF. The rearrangement links TRBV7-8 to TRBJ1-5, with no clear D. Per the germline V gene, CDR1 is SGHVS and CDR2 is FQNEAQ. The CDR3 length is 14 residues. V lost 0 bases to trimming and J lost 7 bases, with 10 bases between them.

V and J are TRBV4-1 and TRBJ2-7; 7 nucleotides agree with TRBD1. V dropped 2 bases and J dropped 4; count of bases not matched to a gene: 11. The CDR3 consists of 16 residues. The V gene's germline CDR1 is MGHRA and CDR2 YSYEKL. In DNA form, the CDR3 reads TGCGCCAGCAGCCAACCGACAGGGCGGGTGGGATACGAGCAGTACTTC. Translation gives CASSQPTGRVGYEQYF.

This chain joins TRBV7-2 and TRBJ1-6, with D perhaps TRBD1 (5 bases). CDR3 length: 18 residues. Trimming cost V 3 bases and J 10 bases, with 25 bases left between them. Germline V gene data show CDR1 as SGHTA and CDR2 as FQGNSA. The CDR3 spells CASSFRGSGLAFRSPLHF. The CDR3 DNA is TGTGCCAGCAGCTTTCGAGGCTCAGGGTTGGCTTTTCGGTCACCCCTCCACTTT.

This rearrangement joins TRBV18 to TRBJ2-3; 9 bases agree with TRBD1. V lost 8 bases to trimming and J lost 8 bases; unmatched junction nucleotides: 8. There are 13 residues in the CDR3. Germline loops: CDR1 KGHSH, CDR2 LQKENI. DNA of the CDR3: TGTGCCAGCATGACAGGGGGAGAGGCTACGCAGTATTTT. Translated, it gives CASMTGGEATQYF.

The CDR3 protein is CASSFPSLGGTYEQYF. The CDR3 nucleotides read TGTGCCAGCAGCTTTCCCTCTCTTGGGGGAACCTACGAGCAGTACTTC. The chain recombines TRBV7-9 with TRBJ2-5; perhaps D is TRBD1 or TRBD2 (5 bases each). The J call may be in error: the DNA end matches TRBJ2-7 better. The CDR3 is 16 residues long. Germline CDR1 and CDR2: SEHNR and FQNEAQ (reference sequence).

About this clonotype itself: The germline gene is not matched at one end of the junction; a read error may be the cause. The genes are TRBV7-7 and TRBJ2-7; 10 nucleotides line up with TRBD1. The CDR3 is 14 residues long. CDR1 and CDR2 from the germline V gene are SSHAT and FNYEAQ (reference sequence). CDR3 in DNA: TGTGCTAGCAGCCCCTGGACAGGGGGAGTCGAGCAGTACTTC. Residues: CASSPWTGGVEQYF.

There are a few counts of this clonotype. The chain carries TRBV3-1 and TRBJ1-4; D not resolved. Trimming pared 4 bases from V and 6 bases from J, leaving 21 bases between. CDR1 is LGHDT and CDR2 is YNNKEL in the germline V gene (reference sequence). This CDR3 is 17 amino acids long. CDR3: CASSLMGAATGYEKLFF. CDR3 sequence (DNA): TGTGCCAGCAGCCTAATGGGAGCAGCAACGGGGTATGAAAAACTGTTTTTT.

This clonotype was picked up a small number of times. The chain employs TRBV25-1 and TRBJ2-4, with D perhaps assigned TRBD1 or TRBD2 (5 bases each). The DNA end favors TRBJ2-7, so the J call may be wrong. The CDR3 runs to 14 residues. The germline V gene has CDR1 MGHDK and CDR2 SYGVNS. CDR3 nucleotides: TGTGCCAGCAGTGGTTTCGGTAGGGGACCCGAGCAGTACTTC. This codes for CASSGFGRGPEQYF.

The CDR3 DNA follows: TGTGCCAGCAGTTCCTTACAGGGGTCTACGCAGTATTTT. It encodes CASSSLQGSTQYF. The chain employs TRBV27 and TRBJ2-3; 7 bases match TRBD1. The CDR3 contains 13 residues. Germline values: CDR1 MNHEY, CDR2 SMNVEV (reference sequence). The V gene end was trimmed by 4 bases and the J gene end by 8 bases; junction bases not matched to a gene: 6.